This record concerns one T cell receptor (beta chain) sequence. The data belong to a study of shared clonotypes between healthy human individuals. Some clones are missing from TCRdb's copy, which holds only in-frame ones; the method was immunoSEQ multiplex PCR. There are around 1.1 million clones in the sample; 78% occur only once, and 0.6% to 0.7% lies in the top ten. This CDR3 has 15 amino acids. The germline gives CDR1 MNHNY, CDR2 SVGAGI (reference sequence). Trimming removed 6 bases from V and 0 bases from J; junction bases left unmatched: 5. The TCR sequence derives from a man aged 18 to 30 in good health. Some clones in this sample may be carry-over from other donors' samples. V usage is TRBV6-6 and J usage is TRBJ2-1; TRBD2 matches at 7 bases. Sequencing used memory CD4+ T cells from PBMCs. Subset given: CD45RA-negative fraction. Here the CDR3 DNA reads TGTGCCAGCAGACCCCTAGCGGCCTCCTACAATGAGCAGTTCTTC. Translated: CASRPLAASYNEQFF.